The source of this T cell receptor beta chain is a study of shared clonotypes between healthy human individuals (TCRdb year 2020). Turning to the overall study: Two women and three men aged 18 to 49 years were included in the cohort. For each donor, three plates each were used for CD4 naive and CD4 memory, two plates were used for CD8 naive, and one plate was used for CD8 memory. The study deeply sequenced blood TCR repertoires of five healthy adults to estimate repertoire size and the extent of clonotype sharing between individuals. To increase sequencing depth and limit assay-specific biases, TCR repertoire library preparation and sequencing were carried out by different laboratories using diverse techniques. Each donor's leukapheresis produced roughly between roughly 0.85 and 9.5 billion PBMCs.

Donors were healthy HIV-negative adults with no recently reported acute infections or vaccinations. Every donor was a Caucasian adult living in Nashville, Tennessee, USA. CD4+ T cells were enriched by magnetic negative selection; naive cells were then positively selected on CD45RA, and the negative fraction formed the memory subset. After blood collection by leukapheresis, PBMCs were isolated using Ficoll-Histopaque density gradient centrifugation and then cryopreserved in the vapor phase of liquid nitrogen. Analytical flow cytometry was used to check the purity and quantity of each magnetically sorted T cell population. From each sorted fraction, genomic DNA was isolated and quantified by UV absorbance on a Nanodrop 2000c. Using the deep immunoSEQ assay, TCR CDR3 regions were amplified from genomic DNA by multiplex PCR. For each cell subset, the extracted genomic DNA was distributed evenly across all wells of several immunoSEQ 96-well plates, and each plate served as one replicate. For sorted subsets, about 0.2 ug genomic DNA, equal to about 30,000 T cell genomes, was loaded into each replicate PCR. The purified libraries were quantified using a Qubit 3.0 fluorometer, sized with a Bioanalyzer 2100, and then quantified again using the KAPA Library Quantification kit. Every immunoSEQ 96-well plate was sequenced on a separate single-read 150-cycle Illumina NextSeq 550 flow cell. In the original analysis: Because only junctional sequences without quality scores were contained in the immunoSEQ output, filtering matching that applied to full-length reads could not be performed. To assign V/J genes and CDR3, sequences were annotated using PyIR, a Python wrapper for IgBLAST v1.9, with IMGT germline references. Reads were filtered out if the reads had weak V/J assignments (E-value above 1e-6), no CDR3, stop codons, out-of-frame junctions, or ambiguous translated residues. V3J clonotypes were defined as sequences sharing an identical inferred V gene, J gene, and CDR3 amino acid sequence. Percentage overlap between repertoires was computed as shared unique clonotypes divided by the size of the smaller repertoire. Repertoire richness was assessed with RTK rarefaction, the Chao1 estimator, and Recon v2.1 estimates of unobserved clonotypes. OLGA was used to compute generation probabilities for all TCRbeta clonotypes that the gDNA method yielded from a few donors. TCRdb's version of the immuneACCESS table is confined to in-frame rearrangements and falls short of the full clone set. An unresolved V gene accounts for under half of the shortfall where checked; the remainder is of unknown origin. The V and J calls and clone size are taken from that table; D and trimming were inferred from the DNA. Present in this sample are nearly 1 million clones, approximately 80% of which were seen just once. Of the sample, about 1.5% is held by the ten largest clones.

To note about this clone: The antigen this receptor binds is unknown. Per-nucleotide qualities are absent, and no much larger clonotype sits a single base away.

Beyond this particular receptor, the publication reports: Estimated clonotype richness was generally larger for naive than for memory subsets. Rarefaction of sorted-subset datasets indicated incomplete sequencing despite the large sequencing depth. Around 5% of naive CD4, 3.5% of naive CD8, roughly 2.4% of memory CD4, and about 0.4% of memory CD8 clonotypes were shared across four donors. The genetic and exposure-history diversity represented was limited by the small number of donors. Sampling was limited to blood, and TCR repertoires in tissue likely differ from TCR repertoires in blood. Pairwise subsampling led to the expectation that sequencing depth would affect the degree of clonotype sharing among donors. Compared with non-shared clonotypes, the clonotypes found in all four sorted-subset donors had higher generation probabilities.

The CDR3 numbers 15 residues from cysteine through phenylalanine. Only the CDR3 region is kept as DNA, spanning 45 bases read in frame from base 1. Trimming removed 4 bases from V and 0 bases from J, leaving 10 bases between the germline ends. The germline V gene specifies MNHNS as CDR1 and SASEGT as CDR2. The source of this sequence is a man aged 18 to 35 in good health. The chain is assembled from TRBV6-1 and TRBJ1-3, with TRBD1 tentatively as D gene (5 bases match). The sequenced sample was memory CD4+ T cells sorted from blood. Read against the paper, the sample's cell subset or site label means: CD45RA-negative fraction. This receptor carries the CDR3 CASSADRSSGNTIYF. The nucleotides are TGTGCCAGCAGTGCCGACAGAAGCTCTGGAAACACCATATATTTT.